Below, one TCR beta chain is given with its context. It has no known antigen specificity. No clone much larger than this one lies a single base away; base qualities are absent. The germline V and J ends show losses of 3 bases and 0 bases respectively, and no gene match explains 3 bases of the junction. CDR1 and CDR2, per the germline V gene (reference sequence), are LGHDT and YNNKEL. Reading from cysteine to phenylalanine, the CDR3 counts 16 amino acids. Left in the record is the CDR3 DNA by itself, 48 bases read in frame from the first base. These data are taken from a study of control samples from healthy donors and cancer patients (TCRdb year 2020). Library creation used the immunoSEQ multiplex PCR assay. TCRdb stores this immuneACCESS table with in-frame sequences only. Part of the clones is absent; in the studies checked, under half of the shortfall reflects unresolved V genes, and no reason is known for the rest. The sample table shows more than 100,000 clones, and nearly 90% are seen once. The ten largest account for about 7.6% of the sample.

The chain is encoded by TRBV3-1 (or the pseudogene TRBV3-2) joined to TRBJ2-7; 12 bases in the middle match TRBD1. This receptor was obtained from a man between 50 and 59 years old with head and neck cancer. The sample comprised PBMCs. The DNA sequence reads TGTGCCAGCAGCCAGGGGACAGGGGGCCTCTCCTACGAGCAGTACTTC. Translated, this is CASSQGTGGLSYEQYF.